The clone carrying this T cell receptor beta chain was detected a few times. This CDR3 contains 14 residues. From germline, CDR1 is SEHNR and CDR2 FQNEAQ (reference sequence). V lost 5 bases and J lost 5; bases outside the gene matches: 7. These data are taken from a study of memory CD4+ T cells and cytomegalovirus serostatus. Study in general: Healthy Belgian adult donors included several CMV-positive and some 23 CMV-negative people.

Clones were read by immunoSEQ multiplex PCR, and TCRdb kept only the in-frame ones, dropping some. The data contain roughly 50,000 clones, around 80% of them singletons. The sort gate was single viable CD3+CD4+CD8-CD45RO+ cells for memory CD4+ T cells. This chain links TRBV7-9 with TRBJ2-5; TRBD2 aligns across 8 bases. This clonotype originated in an adult in good health and CMV-seronegative. Input material: memory CD4+ T cells from blood. The CDR3 region is CASSLSGARETQYF. In nucleotides, the CDR3 is TGTGCCAGCAGCCTTAGCGGGGCCCGGGAGACCCAGTACTTC.